The 30 T cell receptor beta chains below come from one sample, sequenced in a study of cytomegalovirus exposure and HLA in healthy donors (dated by TCRdb to the late 2010s). Library method: the immunoSEQ multiplex PCR assay. The multiplex PCR relied on a mix of 60 forward primers for TCR Vbeta segments and 13 reverse primers for TCR Jbeta segments. TCRdb obtained this table from immuneACCESS and retained in-frame rearrangements with V and J assigned. These tables miss some clones; where compared with another copy, unresolved V genes account for less than half of the shortfall, and the remainder is unexplained. This sample lists approximately 150,000 clones; approximately 80% were detected once. The ten largest clonotypes hold about 2.2% of the sample. The sample was PBMCs. The receptors originated from a woman aged 18-29 years in good health and CMV-seropositive.

This clone was seen just once. This chain connects TRBV4-2 to TRBJ1-5, with D possibly TRBD1 on 5 matching bases. The CDR3 spans 15 residues. Trimming removed 0 bases at V and 2 bases at J, with 8 bases between. Germline CDR1 is LGHNA and CDR2 is YNFKEQ. CDR3 amino acids: CASSQDTGGNQPQHF. CDR3 sequence (DNA): TGTGCCAGCAGCCAAGATACAGGTGGCAATCAGCCCCAGCATTTT.

V gene TRBV7-9 combines with J gene TRBJ1-2, with D possibly being TRBD1 (5 bases). The length of the CDR3 is 13 residues. V was pared by 10 bases and J by 2 bases, with 14 bases between. The V gene's germline CDR1 is SEHNR and CDR2 FQNEAQ (reference sequence). The CDR3 loop reads CAIPGGDNYGYTF. For the CDR3, the DNA is TGTGCCATCCCGGGCGGGGACAACTATGGCTACACCTTC. The variable domain in full, with the rest retrieved from reference TRBV7-9 and TRBJ1-2, is DTGVSQNPRHKITKRGQNVTFRCDPISEHNRLYWYRQTLGQGPEFLTYFQNEAQLEKSRLLSDRFSAERPKGSFSTLEIQRTEQGDSAMYLCAIPGGDNYGYTFGSGTRLTVV.

The table lists this clone with a few counts. The chain carries TRBV27 and TRBJ2-7, with 8 positions matching TRBD2. Germline CDR1 reads MNHEY; CDR2 reads SMNVEV (reference sequence). The junction had 6 bases not matched to a gene; V was cut back by 5 bases and J by 0 bases. The CDR3 is made up of 15 amino acids. CDR3 coding DNA: TGTGCCAGCAGTCCCTTAGCGGGGAGCTCCTACGAGCAGTACTTC. Translation: CASSPLAGSSYEQYF.

The chain has TRBV29-1 and TRBJ2-7, with a weak D call TRBD2 (5 bases). CDR1 and CDR2 from the germline V gene are SQVTM and ANQGSEA. Trimming removed 4 bases at V and 7 bases at J, with 14 bases between. The length of the CDR3 is 12 residues. The CDR3 is CSVGASSGEQYF. CDR3 sequence (DNA): TGCAGCGTTGGGGCCTCCTCGGGAGAGCAGTACTTC.

In its sample, this clone was seen once. Because the CDR3's place on the DNA is in doubt, the DNA is left out and the CDR3 is given as listed by TCRdb. The CDR3 spells CASSDGKIGTGGFLETQYF. The chain links TRBV6-1 to TRBJ2-5; TRBD1, the table's D call, was not compared with the DNA. Germline loops: CDR1 MNHNS, CDR2 SASEGT. Counting both end residues, the CDR3 totals 19 amino acids.

The chain uses TRBV21-1 and TRBJ2-5; the table's D call of TRBD1 was not tested on the DNA. TRBV21-1 is assigned pseudogene status. There are 16 residues in the CDR3. This CDR3 is CASSAVGQGPEETQYF. The CDR3 nucleotides are TGTGCCAGCAGCGCCGTGGGACAGGGGCCAGAAGAGACCCAGTACTTC.

J is TRBJ1-3 and V is TRBV6-1, with D tentatively TRBD1 (5 bases). Trimming pared 5 bases from V and 0 bases from J, leaving 11 bases between. Per the germline V gene, CDR1 is MNHNS and CDR2 is SASEGT. CDR3 size: 15 residues. The CDR3: CASSITRVSGNTIYF. DNA for the CDR3: TGTGCCAGCAGTATAACCAGGGTCTCTGGAAACACCATATATTTT.

The chain combines TRBV9 with TRBJ2-3; D not certain. The CDR3 has 13 residues. CDR1 SGDLS and CDR2 YYNGEE come from the germline V gene. V was cut by 4 bases and J by 1 base, with 7 bases left in between. The CDR3 reads CASSPIGTDTQYF. The CDR3 region has the DNA TGTGCCAGCAGCCCAATAGGCACAGATACGCAGTATTTT.

The rearrangement joins TRBV5-1 to TRBJ2-3, with 7 nucleotides matching TRBD2. V trimming: 2 bases; J trimming: 6 bases; junction bases outside the gene matches: 12. The CDR3 is made up of 16 amino acids. Per germline, CDR1 SGHRS and CDR2 YFSETQ. DNA for the CDR3: TGCGCCAGCAGCTTACTAGCGTCTAGCCGGGAGGATACGCAGTATTTT. Translating gives CASSLLASSREDTQYF.

The chain couples TRBV14 to TRBJ1-4; 11 bases are a match to TRBD1. J lost 2 bases, V lost 3 bases, and 11 bases had no gene match. The CDR3 is 19 amino acids. CDR1 is SGHDN, CDR2 FVKESK, per germline. The CDR3 sequence is CASSQRRDRGKPTNEKLFF. CDR3 nucleotides: TGTGCCAGCAGCCAGCGCCGGGACAGGGGGAAACCGACTAATGAAAAACTGTTTTTT.

The chain links TRBV11-2 to TRBJ1-2; perhaps TRBD1 as D (5 bases). Per the germline V gene, CDR1 is SGHAT and CDR2 is FQNNGV. CDR3 length equals 14 residues. V lost 1 base and J lost 8, with 14 bases in between. The CDR3 here is CASSLVSPGIGYTF. DNA of the CDR3: TGTGCCAGCAGCTTAGTCTCCCCAGGGATCGGCTACACCTTC.

This clone is a singleton in its sample. The chain couples TRBV2 to TRBJ2-1; D is unclear. Germline V gives CDR1 SNHLY, CDR2 FYNNEI. The CDR3 extends over 11 amino acids. The V gene lost 7 bases and the J gene lost 10 bases, with 11 bases spanning the gap. DNA of the CDR3: TGTGCCAGCATGGCACGCCGCGAGCAGTTCTTC. The encoded protein is CASMARREQFF. Full variable domain (remainder filled in from reference TRBV2 and TRBJ2-1): EPEVTQTPSHQVTQMGQEVILRCVPISNHLYFYWYRQILGQKVEFLVSFYNNEISEKSEIFDDQFSVERPDGSNFTLKIRSTKLEDSAMYFCASMARREQFFGPGTRLTVL.

V and J are TRBV19 and TRBJ1-6, with 7 bases identical to TRBD1. The germline V gene has CDR1 LNHDA and CDR2 SQIVND (reference sequence). CDR3 length equals 13 residues. Trimming removed 8 bases from V and 9 bases from J; junction bases left unmatched: 7. The CDR3 is CASWRGPGSPLHF. The CDR3 DNA reads TGTGCCAGTTGGAGGGGGCCCGGTTCACCCCTCCACTTT.

The V call is TRBV10-2, the J call TRBJ2-7; D not certain. From germline, CDR1 is WSHSY and CDR2 SAAADI. V was shortened by 4 bases and J by 0 bases, with 7 bases between the two germline ends. The CDR3 contains 13 residues. The CDR3, as DNA: TGCGCCAGCAGTGTACTCCTCTCCTACGAGCAGTACTTC. Its protein is CASSVLLSYEQYF.

The chain carries TRBV6-5 and TRBJ1-5; D is perhaps TRBD1 (6 bases). This CDR3 is 15 amino acids long. CDR1 and CDR2 from the germline V gene are MNHEY and SVGAGI. V lost 7 bases and J 2 bases, leaving 15 bases between the germline ends. CDR3 sequence: CASKRGLEGNQPQHF. CDR3 in DNA: TGTGCCAGCAAGAGGGGGTTGGAGGGCAATCAGCCCCAGCATTTT.

The chain combines TRBV5-6 with TRBJ1-5; unclear D gene. CDR3 length: 14 residues. The germline V gene has CDR1 SGHDT and CDR2 YYEEEE. Trimming took 3 bases from V and 2 from J, leaving 9 bases between them. The CDR3 bases are TGTGCCAGCAGCTCGCAAAGCGGCAATCAGCCCCAGCATTTT. As protein: CASSSQSGNQPQHF.

This clone has only a few counts. This chain connects TRBV5-1 to TRBJ1-1; D possibly corresponds to TRBD1 (6 bases). V was trimmed by 2 bases and J by 1 base, leaving 9 bases between them. Germline loops: CDR1 SGHRS, CDR2 YFSETQ. The CDR3 totals 14 residues. DNA of the CDR3: TGCGCCAGCAGCTTAGGGGGTGAGAACACTGAAGCTTTCTTT. Translated, it gives CASSLGGENTEAFF.

The DNA of the CDR3 is TGTGCCAGCAGCCAGGGTCGGGTTTCTTCGGACGAGCAGTACTTC. As protein: CASSQGRVSSDEQYF. The chain recombines TRBV7-6 with TRBJ2-7; D might be TRBD1 (5 bases). Germline V gene data show CDR1 as SGHVS and CDR2 as FNYEAQ. This CDR3 is built from 15 residues. Trimming cost V 5 bases and J 5 bases, with 19 bases left between them.

The chain joins TRBV19 to TRBJ1-6; D is undetermined. This CDR3 spans 14 amino acids. V was trimmed by 7 bases and J by 6 bases, leaving 13 bases between them. Germline-derived CDR1 and CDR2 are LNHDA and SQIVND (reference sequence). The DNA for the CDR3 is TGTGCCAGTACCAACTTGTTGCCTAATTCACCCCTCCACTTT. Translating gives CASTNLLPNSPLHF.

The chain links TRBV9 to TRBJ1-4, with TRBD1 matching 7 bases. The germline V gene has CDR1 SGDLS and CDR2 YYNGEE. Trimming removed 3 bases from V and 3 bases from J; junction bases left unmatched: 5. This CDR3 is 15 amino acids long. CDR3 sequence: CASSEDRGPNEKLFF. CDR3 bases: TGTGCCAGCAGCGAAGATAGGGGGCCTAATGAAAAACTGTTTTTT.

The rearrangement links TRBV19 to TRBJ1-2; no clear D gene. The germline V and J ends were trimmed by 5 bases and 12 bases, with 13 bases remaining between them. The CDR3 is made up of 11 amino acids. Germline CDR1 reads LNHDA; CDR2 reads SQIVND (reference sequence). CDR3 in amino acids: CASSYQAVNTF. CDR3 bases: TGTGCCAGTAGTTATCAAGCTGTTAACACCTTC.

This clone has more than one count but fewer than ten. V and J are TRBV7-2 and TRBJ2-7; 12 bases are a match to TRBD1. Germline lookup yields CDR1 SGHTA and CDR2 FQGNSA. V shed 2 bases, J shed 9 bases, and the junction held 11 bases outside the gene matches. CDR3 size: 16 residues. CDR3 residues: CASSLSPGQGAMGQYF. DNA for the CDR3: TGTGCCAGCAGCTTATCCCCGGGACAGGGGGCGATGGGGCAGTACTTC.

The chain links TRBV2 to TRBJ2-4, with 7 positions matching TRBD1. V dropped 8 bases and J dropped 7; count of bases not matched to a gene: 14. In germline, CDR1 is SNHLY, CDR2 FYNNEI. CDR3 length: 15 residues. In nucleotides, the CDR3 is TGTGCCAGCGGCGCTGCAGGGGGTATCGGGAACATTCAGTACTTC. This translates into CASGAAGGIGNIQYF.

This rearrangement joins TRBV5-5 to TRBJ2-3, with a tentative D call TRBD2 (7 bases). This CDR3 spans 16 amino acids. V gave up 1 base and J gave up 7 bases, with 19 bases separating them. Germline assignment: CDR1 SGHKS and CDR2 YYEKEE (reference sequence). CDR3 coding DNA: TGTGCCAGCAGCTTGAGGGGGGGTTTTGGGTATTATACGCAGTATTTT. This gives the protein CASSLRGGFGYYTQYF.

This clone was observed a handful of times. The V gene is TRBV7-8, the J gene TRBJ2-3; a weak D match, TRBD2 (5 bases). Germline CDR1 SGHVS, CDR2 FQNEAQ. Trimming took 5 bases from V and 2 from J, leaving 11 bases between them. The CDR3 totals 14 residues. The CDR3, as DNA: TGTGCCAGCAGCCAGTTGAGGGCCACAGATACGCAGTATTTT. Translated, it gives CASSQLRATDTQYF.

This chain joins TRBV7-9 and TRBJ2-2; D is perhaps TRBD2 (6 bases). V was cut by 5 bases and J by 4 bases, with 20 bases left in between. Germline CDR1 reads SEHNR; CDR2 reads FQNEAQ (reference sequence). CDR3 length: 17 residues. CDR3 sequence reads: CASSPRAGLRSTGELFF. In DNA form, the CDR3 reads TGTGCCAGCAGCCCTCGGGCGGGGCTACGTAGCACCGGGGAGCTGTTTTTT. The entire variable domain, with the rest obtained from reference TRBV7-9 and TRBJ2-2, is as follows: DTGVSQNPRHKITKRGQNVTFRCDPISEHNRLYWYRQTLGQGPEFLTYFQNEAQLEKSRLLSDRFSAERPKGSFSTLEIQRTEQGDSAMYLCASSPRAGLRSTGELFFGEGSRLTVL.

About this clone: The sample holds other DNA sequences that translate to the same CDR3. The chain combines TRBV5-1 with TRBJ2-4, with a tentative D call TRBD2 (6 bases). Germline V gene data show CDR1 as SGHRS and CDR2 as YFSETQ. V lost 2 bases, J lost 7 bases, and 22 bases lay in between. This CDR3 region has 17 residues. The CDR3 DNA sequence: TGCGCCAGCAGCTTCATGGCGAGCGGAGGGCCGGGTAACATTCAGTACTTC. Encoded protein: CASSFMASGGPGNIQYF.

Details on this clone: One end of the junction varies from germline; a read error may be responsible. This specimen includes other DNA sequences encoding the same CDR3. The chain employs TRBV28 and TRBJ2-1; 8 bases fit TRBD1. There are 13 residues in the CDR3. Germline lookup yields CDR1 MDHEN and CDR2 SYDVKM. CDR3 amino acids: CASSSDRGHEQFF. The DNA for the CDR3 is TGCGCCAGCAGTTCCGACAGGGGACATGAGCAGTTCTTC. The full variable domain, rest sourced from reference TRBV28 and TRBJ2-1, is DVKVTQSSRYLVKRTGEKVFLECVQDMDHENMFWYRQDPGLGLRLIYFSYDVKMKEKGDIPEGYSVSREKKERFSLILESASTNQTSMYLCASSSDRGHEQFFGPGTRLTVL.

This chain joins TRBV5-1 and TRBJ2-7; TRBD2 aligns across 8 bases. The V gene's germline CDR1 is SGHRS and CDR2 YFSETQ. With V trimmed by 0 bases and J by 2 bases, 13 bases remained unmatched. This CDR3 has 18 residues. CDR3 region: CASSLEPITSGGTYEQYF. Written as DNA, the CDR3 is TGCGCCAGCAGCTTGGAGCCGATTACGAGCGGGGGAACCTACGAGCAGTACTTC.

This clone appeared a few times. The gene calls are TRBV27 and TRBJ1-2, with 7 bases fitting TRBD1. Trimming cost V 3 bases and J 8 bases; bases outside gene matches: 9. The germline gives CDR1 MNHEY, CDR2 SMNVEV (reference sequence). The CDR3 runs to 14 residues. This chain's CDR3 is CASSFRGQVYGYTF. For the CDR3, the DNA is TGTGCCAGCAGTTTTAGGGGGCAAGTCTACGGCTACACCTTC.